The clone carrying this TCR beta chain has only a few counts. This specimen comes from a study of blood T cell repertoires in COVID-19. The CDR3 contains 13 residues. V shed 4 bases, J shed 6 bases, and the junction held 6 bases outside the gene matches. Per the germline V gene, CDR1 is LGHNA and CDR2 is YNFKEQ. Method: immunoSEQ multiplex PCR; TCRdb's copy keeps in-frame clones and lacks some. The top ten hold 3% to 4% of the sample, which has 360,000 or so clones, 89% seen once. Sequenced: peripheral blood. The rearrangement joins TRBV4-2 to TRBJ2-7, with 7 bases lining up with TRBD2. The sequence was obtained from a woman aged 55-75 years with COVID-19, enrolled during active disease. CDR3 amino acids: CASSRESGVEQYF. CDR3 sequence (DNA): TGTGCCAGCAGCCGAGAGAGCGGGGTCGAGCAGTACTTC.